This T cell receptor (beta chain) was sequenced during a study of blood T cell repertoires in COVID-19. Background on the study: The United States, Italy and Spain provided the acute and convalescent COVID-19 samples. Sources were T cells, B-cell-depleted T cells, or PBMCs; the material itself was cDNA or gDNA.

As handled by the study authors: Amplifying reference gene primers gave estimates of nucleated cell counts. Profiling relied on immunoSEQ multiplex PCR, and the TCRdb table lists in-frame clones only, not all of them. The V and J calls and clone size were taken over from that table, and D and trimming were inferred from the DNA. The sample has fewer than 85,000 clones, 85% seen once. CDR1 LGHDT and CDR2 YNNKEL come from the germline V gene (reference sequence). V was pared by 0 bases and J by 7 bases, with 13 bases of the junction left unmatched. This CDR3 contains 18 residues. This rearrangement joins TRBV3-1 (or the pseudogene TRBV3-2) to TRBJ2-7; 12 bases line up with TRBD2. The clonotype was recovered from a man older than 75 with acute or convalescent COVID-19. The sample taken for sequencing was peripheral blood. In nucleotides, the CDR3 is TGTGCCAGCAGCCAAGATCCGCCCAATACTAGCGGGAGGTGTGAGCAGTACTTC. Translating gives CASSQDPPNTSGRCEQYF.